Shown below are 8 T cell receptor beta chains from a single sample sequenced in a study of T cell repertoires in cytomegalovirus infection. Each CDR3 protein gets one entry after TCRdb re-called the reads with MiXCR. The table records 630,000 or so distinct CDR3 sequences, approximately 24% of them present only once. Sample: CD8+ T cells from PBMCs. The receptors were sampled from a human donor in good health (CMV status not recorded). Some clones in this sample may be carry-over from other donors' samples.

This clonotype was picked up many times. The CDR3 nucleotides are TGTGCCAGCAGCCCCGGCAGGGGGCAGGGAGATACGCAGTATTTT. The encoded protein is CASSPGRGQGDTQYF. The chain links TRBV6-5 to TRBJ2-3; 8 positions match TRBD1. In germline, CDR1 is MNHEY, CDR2 SVGAGI. This CDR3 has 15 residues. J lost 5 bases, V lost 6 bases, and 10 bases had no gene match.

The chain recombines TRBV5-6 with TRBJ2-2; D remains unclear. The germline gives CDR1 SGHDT, CDR2 YYEEEE. The CDR3 is 14 amino acids. Trimming left V 4 bases short and J 7 bases short, with 14 bases between. CDR3 coding DNA: TGTGCCAGCAGCGACGGGCCATACAGCGGGGAGCTGTTTTTT. It codes for CASSDGPYSGELFF. Based on the CDR3 plus reference TRBV5-6 and TRBJ2-2, the full variable domain is DAGVTQSPTHLIKTRGQQVTLRCSPKSGHDTVSWYQQALGQGPQFIFQYYEEEERQRGNFPDRFSGHQFPNYSSELNVNALLLGDSALYLCASSDGPYSGELFFGEGSRLTVL.

This sequence joins TRBV2 and TRBJ2-1, with TRBD2 matching over 9 bases. The V segment lost 6 bases and the J segment 8 bases; nucleotides outside the gene matches: 11. The CDR3 covers 15 residues. CDR1 and CDR2 from the germline V gene are SNHLY and FYNNEI. The CDR3 loop reads CASRARAGGIHEQFF. The CDR3 DNA reads as TGTGCCAGCAGAGCTCGCGCGGGGGGGATACATGAGCAGTTCTTC. Supplemented by reference TRBV2 and TRBJ2-1, the full variable domain reads EPEVTQTPSHQVTQMGQEVILRCVPISNHLYFYWYRQILGQKVEFLVSFYNNEISEKSEIFDDQFSVERPDGSNFTLKIRSTKLEDSAMYFCASRARAGGIHEQFFGPGTRLTVL.

This clonotype was detected ten times or more. V gene TRBV6-6 combines with J gene TRBJ2-3; the D is unclear. V was pared by 2 bases and J by 2 bases, with 8 bases between. CDR3 length equals 14 residues. CDR1 MNHNY and CDR2 SVGAGI come from the germline V gene (reference sequence). CDR3 in DNA: TGTGCCAGCAGTTACAAGGAAAACACAGATACGCAGTATTTT. Translation gives CASSYKENTDTQYF.

This clonotype was found a few times. This chain uses TRBV7-3 with TRBJ2-3; D uncertain. V gave up 1 base and J gave up 4 bases, with 6 bases separating them. Germline V CDR1 and CDR2: SGHTA, FQGTGA. The CDR3 runs to 13 residues. This CDR3 is CASSLNEADTQYF. CDR3 DNA: TGTGCCAGCAGCTTAAACGAGGCAGATACGCAGTATTTT.

This clonotype was found a few times. This rearrangement joins TRBV7-6 to TRBJ2-1; D is undetermined. The V gene lost 4 bases and the J gene lost 5 bases, with 9 bases spanning the gap. CDR1 is SGHVS and CDR2 is FNYEAQ in the germline V gene. The CDR3 totals 13 residues. The CDR3 region has the DNA TGTGCCAGCAGCTCCGAATTACACAATGAGCAGTTCTTC. Translating gives CASSSELHNEQFF.

This clonotype has a handful of counts. The rearrangement links TRBV14 to TRBJ2-7; 10 nucleotides agree with TRBD2. Unmatched junction bases numbered 11, after V lost 0 bases and J lost 0 bases. The germline CDR1 and CDR2 sequences are SGHDN and FVKESK. CDR3 length: 19 residues. In DNA, the CDR3 is TGTGCCAGCAGCCAAGAGGTCCCCCTACTAGCGGGGAGCTCCTACGAGCAGTACTTC. Its translation is CASSQEVPLLAGSSYEQYF.

This clonotype has at least ten counts. The chain links TRBV28 to TRBJ2-7; TRBD1 aligns across 10 bases. This CDR3 has 16 amino acids. Per germline, CDR1 MDHEN and CDR2 SYDVKM. The trim removed 10 bases at V and 3 bases at J, leaving 15 bases unmatched. The CDR3 DNA reads TGTGCCATCCTCGGCGGGACAGGGGACCCGGACTACGAGCAGTACGTC. This codes for CAILGGTGDPDYEQYV.